This entry lists 6 T cell receptor beta chains sequenced from one sample in a study of blood T cell repertoires in COVID-19. Sequenced by immunoSEQ multiplex PCR; TCRdb stores in-frame clones only, minus some. The repertoire has roughly 100,000 clones, approximately 80% of them found once; the top ten carry under 20%. The sample consisted of peripheral blood. The receptors originated from a human donor in a cohort sampled during active COVID-19.

This clone turned up a few times. The chain recombines TRBV18 with TRBJ2-7; unclear D gene. V lost 2 bases and J lost 7, with 18 bases in between. The germline CDR1 and CDR2 sequences are KGHSH and LQKENI. The CDR3 runs 15 residues. CDR3 protein: CASSPFRDTLWEQYF. The CDR3 nucleotides read TGTGCCAGCTCACCATTTCGCGACACCCTGTGGGAGCAGTACTTC.

This rearrangement joins TRBV5-6 to TRBJ1-2, with TRBD1 matching over 12 bases. V shed 7 bases, J shed 7 bases, and the junction held 8 bases outside the gene matches. CDR3 length equals 14 residues. Germline CDR1 SGHDT, CDR2 YYEEEE. CDR3 sequence: CASAGTGGYLGYTF. CDR3 coding DNA: TGTGCCAGCGCCGGGACAGGGGGCTATCTTGGCTACACCTTC.

The genes are TRBV19 and TRBJ1-5, with D perhaps matching TRBD1 (6 bases). CDR3 length: 14 amino acids. Germline values: CDR1 LNHDA, CDR2 SQIVND (reference sequence). V was shortened by 2 bases and J by 2 bases, with 7 bases between the two germline ends. The CDR3 protein is CASSISGGNQPQHF. The CDR3 nucleotides are TGTGCCAGTAGTATATCAGGGGGCAATCAGCCCCAGCATTTT.

The rearrangement joins TRBV7-3 to TRBJ2-7, with 8 bases identical to TRBD1. This CDR3 is 15 amino acids long. CDR1 is SGHTA and CDR2 is FQGTGA in the germline V gene. V shed 5 bases and J 3 bases; nucleotides not matched to a gene: 9. The DNA of the CDR3 is TGTGCCAGCAGCGTCACAGGGGGTAGCCACTACGAGCAGTACTTC. It is translated as CASSVTGGSHYEQYF.

This chain links TRBV6-5 with TRBJ1-1; D unclear. The CDR3 has 13 residues. V gave up 8 bases and J gave up 6 bases, with 16 bases separating them. Germline CDR1 reads MNHEY; CDR2 reads SVGAGI. The CDR3 DNA reads as TGTGCCAGCGGCCGACATTCTAACGCTGAAGCTTTCTTT. Residues: CASGRHSNAEAFF.

The chain combines TRBV6-5 with TRBJ1-2, with TRBD1 identical over 10 bases. The germline V gene has CDR1 MNHEY and CDR2 SVGAGI. With 6 bases clipped from V and 4 bases from J, the junction kept 2 bases outside the gene matches. The CDR3 is 13 amino acids. As DNA, the CDR3 is TGTGCCAGCAGAGGGGACAGGGGCTATGGCTACACCTTC. It translates to CASRGDRGYGYTF.